The 26 T cell receptor beta chains reported below all come from one sample, sequenced in a study of PD-1 blockade in classical Hodgkin lymphoma. Time point here: cycle 4 day 1 (C4D1), after less than seven weeks of nivolumab. Brentuximab vedotin exposure varied, and every patient relapsed after autologous stem cell transplantation. Clones were sequenced by immunoSEQ multiplex PCR, and TCRdb holds only the in-frame ones, with some missing. The sample lists 100,000 or so clones; roughly 90% were seen once. Specimen: peripheral blood mononuclear cells (PBMCs), collected before the fourth cycle of nivolumab. These TCRs come from a human donor with classical Hodgkin lymphoma.

The rearrangement links TRBV7-9 to TRBJ1-1, with D perhaps matching TRBD1 (5 bases). CDR1 and CDR2 from the germline V gene are SEHNR and FQNEAQ (reference sequence). CDR3 length equals 14 residues. V lost 6 bases, J lost 1 base, and 12 bases lay in between. The CDR3 DNA follows: TGTGCCAGCAGGTATACTGGGGGGAACACTGAAGCTTTCTTT. Translated: CASRYTGGNTEAFF.

The chain combines TRBV4-3 with TRBJ2-7, with 8 bases identical to TRBD1. From germline, CDR1 is LGHNA and CDR2 YSLEER. This CDR3 has 17 amino acids. V shed 0 bases and J 4 bases; nucleotides not matched to a gene: 11. The CDR3 DNA sequence: TGCGCCAGCAGCCAAGATCGTACAGGGGGTCTCCTTTACGAGCAGTACTTC. It codes for CASSQDRTGGLLYEQYF.

This clone came up once. CDR3 sequence: CASSYLGQGLGEKLFF. The DNA of the CDR3 is TGTGCCAGCAGTTATTTAGGACAGGGTTTGGGTGAAAAACTGTTTTTT. This chain links TRBV6-5 with TRBJ1-4; 8 bases line up with TRBD1. This CDR3 contains 16 residues. Germline V gene sequence: CDR1 MNHEY, CDR2 SVGAGI. V trimming: 3 bases; J trimming: 7 bases; junction bases outside the gene matches: 10.

V gene TRBV6-5 combines with J gene TRBJ2-3; 9 bases are a match to TRBD1. The CDR3 contains 14 residues. The V gene's germline CDR1 is MNHEY and CDR2 SVGAGI. V dropped 2 bases and J dropped 4; count of bases not matched to a gene: 1. DNA for the CDR3: TGTGCCAGCAGTTACGGACAGGGGTCAGATACGCAGTATTTT. Translating it yields CASSYGQGSDTQYF.

The genes are TRBV9 and TRBJ1-5, with D unresolved. The CDR3 is made up of 14 amino acids. Trimming took off 3 bases at V and 2 bases at J, with 9 bases between the two ends. CDR1 is SGDLS and CDR2 is YYNGEE in the germline V gene. The CDR3 nucleotides read TGTGCCAGCAGCGGGGCAAGTGGCAATCAGCCCCAGCATTTT. It is translated as CASSGASGNQPQHF.

The chain carries TRBV5-8 and TRBJ1-5; D gene unclear. Germline-derived CDR1 and CDR2 are SGHTS and YDEGEE. V lost 4 bases and J 8 bases, leaving 10 bases between the germline ends. There are 12 residues in the CDR3. CDR3 region: CASSARREPQHF. In DNA, the CDR3 is TGTGCCAGCAGCGCCCGGCGGGAGCCCCAGCATTTT.

The chain is built from TRBV7-2 and TRBJ1-5, with 8 nucleotides matching TRBD1. CDR1 and CDR2 (germline): SGHTA, FQGNSA. The CDR3 contains 14 residues. The J segment lost 4 bases and the V segment lost 7 bases, leaving 6 bases of the junction unmatched. In DNA, the CDR3 is TGTGCCAGCATCTCGGACAGGGAAAATCAGCCCCAGCATTTT. It is translated as CASISDRENQPQHF. Based on the CDR3 plus reference TRBV7-2 and TRBJ1-5, the full variable domain is GAGVSQSPSNKVTEKGKDVELRCDPISGHTALYWYRQSLGQGLEFLIYFQGNSAPDKSGLPSDRFSAERTGGSVSTLTIQRTQQEDSAVYLCASISDRENQPQHFGDGTRLSIL.

This clone was counted a single time. The genes are TRBV5-6 and TRBJ1-2; 8 bases align to TRBD1. The CDR3 has 16 amino acids. V shed 1 base, J shed 5 bases, and the junction held 10 bases outside the gene matches. Germline CDR1 is SGHDT and CDR2 is YYEEEE. The CDR3 DNA sequence: TGTGCCAGCAGCTTGCTCGTGCCAGGGGGCCGGTATGGCTACACCTTC. This codes for CASSLLVPGGRYGYTF.

The V gene is TRBV6-5, the J gene TRBJ2-1; D gene unclear. Germline-derived CDR1 and CDR2 are MNHEY and SVGAGI. V was pared by 7 bases and J by 0 bases, with 13 bases between. The length of the CDR3 is 15 residues. CDR3 residues: CASKSGPSSYNEQFF. The CDR3, as DNA: TGTGCCAGCAAATCGGGCCCGAGCTCCTACAATGAGCAGTTCTTC.

The rearrangement links TRBV30 to TRBJ2-7, with 15 bases fitting TRBD2. Germline loops: CDR1 GTSNPN, CDR2 SVGIG (reference sequence). The CDR3 runs 17 residues. The J segment lost 0 bases and the V segment lost 4 bases, leaving 7 bases of the junction unmatched. The CDR3 loop is CAWTGGTSGRSSYEQYF. In DNA, the CDR3 is TGTGCCTGGACTGGGGGGACTAGCGGGAGGAGCTCCTACGAGCAGTACTTC.

The gene calls are TRBV2 and TRBJ2-1; D tentatively reads TRBD1 or TRBD2 (5 bases each). Germline CDR1 SNHLY, CDR2 FYNNEI. This CDR3 region has 14 residues. V dropped 1 base and J dropped 6 bases, with 10 bases sitting between them. CDR3 residues: CASSEDAGANEQFF. CDR3 DNA sequence: TGTGCCAGCAGTGAAGATGCCGGGGCCAATGAGCAGTTCTTC. Looking up the rest from reference TRBV2 and TRBJ2-1 gives the full variable domain: EPEVTQTPSHQVTQMGQEVILRCVPISNHLYFYWYRQILGQKVEFLVSFYNNEISEKSEIFDDQFSVERPDGSNFTLKIRSTKLEDSAMYFCASSEDAGANEQFFGPGTRLTVL.

The CDR3 spells CASSHRTGVSTEAFF. The CDR3 coding sequence is TGCGCCAGCAGCCATCGGACAGGAGTGAGCACTGAAGCTTTCTTT. This sequence joins TRBV5-1 and TRBJ1-1, with TRBD1 matching over 7 bases. This CDR3 is built from 15 residues. V trimming: 4 bases; J trimming: 4 bases; junction bases outside the gene matches: 10. Germline V gene sequence: CDR1 SGHRS, CDR2 YFSETQ.

This chain links TRBV19 with TRBJ2-3; weak D call: TRBD2 (5 bases). Germline values: CDR1 LNHDA, CDR2 SQIVND (reference sequence). The CDR3 totals 15 residues. V lost 5 bases and J lost 2, with 14 bases in between. CDR3 bases: TGTGCCAGTAGTCCATTAGCGACCCCCACAGATACGCAGTATTTT. Residues: CASSPLATPTDTQYF.

CDR3 nucleotide sequence: TGTGCCAGCCGGCGAGGGGGGCAAGCAGGCGAGCAGTACTTC. It is translated as CASRRGGQAGEQYF. This chain connects TRBV6-5 to TRBJ2-7; D could derive from TRBD1 or TRBD2 (6 bases each). The CDR3 is made up of 14 amino acids. Germline CDR1 reads MNHEY; CDR2 reads SVGAGI. Deletions cut 8 bases from V and 6 bases from J, with 20 bases between.

This chain uses TRBV2 with TRBJ1-1, with TRBD1 identical over 7 bases. V gave up 2 bases and J gave up 1 base; unmatched junction bases: 13. The germline V gene encodes CDR1 SNHLY and CDR2 FYNNEI. The CDR3 is made up of 18 amino acids. The CDR3: CASSEYIALTGPNTEAFF. The CDR3 nucleotides are TGTGCCAGCAGTGAATATATAGCGCTGACAGGGCCGAACACTGAAGCTTTCTTT.

The genes are TRBV10-3 and TRBJ2-5; 11 positions match TRBD2. V lost 2 bases to trimming and J lost 5 bases; unmatched junction nucleotides: 1. Germline loops: CDR1 ENHRY, CDR2 SYGVKD. The CDR3 runs to 14 residues. Written as DNA, the CDR3 is TGTGCCATCAGTGAGACTAGCGGGAGTGAGACCCAGTACTTC. It yields the protein CAISETSGSETQYF.

This clone was recorded once. The chain couples TRBV5-1 to TRBJ2-7, with 10 bases lining up with TRBD2. CDR1 and CDR2 (germline): SGHRS, YFSETQ. J lost 5 bases, V lost 0 bases, and 5 bases had no gene match. The CDR3 is 15 residues long. The CDR3 DNA sequence: TGCGCCAGCAGCTTGGGGGCTAGCGGGAGCCACGAGCAGTACTTC. Its protein product is CASSLGASGSHEQYF.

The genes are TRBV19 and TRBJ2-1; 10 nucleotides match TRBD2. There are 15 residues in the CDR3. V was clipped by 4 bases and J by 7 bases; unmatched bases: 7. Germline V gives CDR1 LNHDA, CDR2 SQIVND (reference sequence). In DNA form, the CDR3 reads TGTGCCAGTAGTAAAGCGGGAGGGCTTCGGAATGAGCAGTTCTTC. Amino acid sequence: CASSKAGGLRNEQFF.

The rearrangement joins TRBV4-2 to TRBJ2-7; TRBD2 is a possible D gene (6 bases). The CDR3 covers 15 residues. With 3 bases removed from V and 0 bases from J, the gap between germline ends came to 12 bases. Germline V gene sequence: CDR1 LGHNA, CDR2 YNFKEQ. For the CDR3, the DNA is TGTGCCAGCAGCCAGACGCTCGGGGGCTCCTACGAGCAGTACTTC. Encoded protein: CASSQTLGGSYEQYF.

The chain recombines TRBV18 with TRBJ2-7, with D tentatively TRBD1 or TRBD2 (5 bases each). The germline gives CDR1 KGHSH, CDR2 LQKENI. This CDR3 region has 14 residues. Between the trimmed V and J ends, which lost 3 bases and 6 bases, there was a span of 15 bases. CDR3 loop: CASSPDGQRGEQYF. In DNA, the CDR3 is TGTGCCAGCTCACCGGACGGGCAGAGGGGCGAGCAGTACTTC.

The rearrangement uses TRBV5-6 and TRBJ1-1; D unclear. Germline V lookup: CDR1 SGHDT, CDR2 YYEEEE. The length of the CDR3 is 13 residues. V lost 4 bases and J 5 bases, leaving 12 bases between the germline ends. The CDR3 coding sequence is TGTGCCAGCAGCCCGGTGGTGGGGACTGAAGCTTTCTTT. This encodes CASSPVVGTEAFF.

V gene TRBV11-3 combines with J gene TRBJ2-1, with 7 positions matching TRBD1. The J segment lost 9 bases and the V segment lost 8 bases, leaving 10 bases of the junction unmatched. Germline CDR1 is SGHNT and CDR2 is YENEEA. The CDR3 spans 13 residues. The CDR3 here is CASARSGQSEQFF. The CDR3 DNA is TGTGCCAGCGCGCGGTCGGGACAGAGTGAGCAGTTCTTC.

V usage is TRBV5-1 and J usage is TRBJ1-3, with TRBD1 identical over 9 bases. Trimming removed 1 base from V and 1 base from J; junction bases left unmatched: 3. Per germline, CDR1 SGHRS and CDR2 YFSETQ. This CDR3 spans 16 amino acids. CDR3 sequence (DNA): TGCGCCAGCAGCTTGAACAGGGGGCAGTCTGGAAACACCATATATTTT. Residues: CASSLNRGQSGNTIYF. The full variable domain, completed using reference TRBV5-1 and TRBJ1-3, is KAGVTQTPRYLIKTRGQQVTLSCSPISGHRSVSWYQQTPGQGLQFLFEYFSETQRNKGNFPGRFSGRQFSNSRSEMNVSTLELGDSALYLCASSLNRGQSGNTIYFGEGSWLTVV.

The V and J genes are TRBV4-2 and TRBJ2-4, with 8 bases lining up with TRBD2. Germline CDR1 and CDR2: LGHNA and YNFKEQ. The CDR3 spans 17 residues. V lost 3 bases, J lost 9 bases, and 16 bases stayed unmatched. CDR3 DNA sequence: TGTGCCAGCAGCCAGACGCGGGGACTAGTTGGGTTGGCCATTCAGTACTTC. It translates to CASSQTRGLVGLAIQYF.

The V gene is TRBV5-6, the J gene TRBJ1-4; D not certain. CDR3 length equals 11 residues. Trimming stripped 0 bases from V and 7 bases from J, with 1 base between. The V gene's germline CDR1 is SGHDT and CDR2 YYEEEE. The CDR3 loop reads CASSLGEKLFF. CDR3 DNA: TGTGCCAGCAGCTTGGGTGAAAAACTGTTTTTT.

The chain carries TRBV6-4 and TRBJ1-2, with D maybe TRBD1 (6 bases). Trimming took off 0 bases at V and 8 bases at J, with 22 bases between the two ends. The germline V gene encodes CDR1 MRHNA and CDR2 SNTAGT. There are 17 residues in the CDR3. The CDR3, as DNA: TGTGCCAGCAGTGACTCGAATGAGCGGGGGGGCGTAGGCGGCTACACCTTC. Translating it yields CASSDSNERGGVGGYTF.